This entry lists 29 T cell receptor beta chains sequenced from one sample in a study of T cells in Graves' hyperthyroidism and ophthalmopathy. Researchers amplified the TCR beta CDR3 regions from RNA transcripts. The TCR CDR3 first-round RT-PCR relied on the HTBI primer set. A single record per CDR3 protein comes from TCRdb applying MiXCR to the multiplex PCR reads. The table records 500,000 to 650,000 distinct CDR3 sequences, 46% of them present only once. Sequencing was carried out using peripheral blood or thyroid tissue (not recorded which). The receptors here all came from an adult woman with Graves' disease, either hyperthyroidism or ophthalmopathy (not recorded which).

J is TRBJ2-7 and V is TRBV7-8, with D possibly being TRBD1 (7 bases). Germline V CDR1 and CDR2: SGHVS, FQNEAQ. There are 16 residues in the CDR3. Trimming took off 0 bases at V and 4 bases at J, with 16 bases between the two ends. The chain's CDR3 is CASSLAGQGGRYEQYF. DNA for the CDR3: TGTGCCAGCAGCTTAGCGGGTCAGGGGGGAAGATACGAGCAGTACTTC. Full variable domain (remainder filled in from reference TRBV7-8 and TRBJ2-7): GAGVSQSPRYKVAKRGQDVALRCDPISGHVSLFWYQQALGQGPEFLTYFQNEAQLDKSGLPSDRFFAERPEGSVSTLKIQRTQQEDSAVYLCASSLAGQGGRYEQYFGPGTRLTVT.

This clonotype was found many times. The V and J genes are TRBV10-3 and TRBJ1-2, with 10 bases lining up with TRBD1. CDR3 length: 17 residues. V dropped 5 bases and J dropped 2; count of bases not matched to a gene: 11. Per germline, CDR1 ENHRY and CDR2 SYGVKD. The CDR3: CAISPGMTGGRNYGYTF. The CDR3 DNA follows: TGTGCCATCAGTCCCGGAATGACAGGGGGCAGGAACTATGGCTACACCTTC.

CDR3 bases: TGTGCCAGCTTACAGGGATGCGGGAGGGCCTGGGAGACCCAGTACTTC. This gives the protein CASLQGCGRAWETQYF. The chain carries TRBV7-9 and TRBJ2-5, with 9 bases fitting TRBD2. With V trimmed by 8 bases and J by 5 bases, 15 bases remained unmatched. This CDR3 has 16 residues. CDR1 and CDR2 (germline): SEHNR, FQNEAQ (reference sequence).

The DNA of the CDR3 is TGTGCCATCTGGCCAGGGATAGGGGAGACCCAGTACTTC. Translation gives CAIWPGIGETQYF. V and J are TRBV10-3 and TRBJ2-5, with D perhaps TRBD1 (5 bases). Germline assignment: CDR1 ENHRY and CDR2 SYGVKD. Trimming removed 8 bases at V and 5 bases at J, with 15 bases between. The CDR3 covers 13 residues.

Comments on this clonotype: A much bigger clone sits one base away, suggesting this may be a read error. This rearrangement joins TRBV20-1 to TRBJ1-1, with 7 bases that match TRBD1. CDR1 and CDR2 from the germline V gene are DFQATT and SNEGSKA (reference sequence). The V gene end was trimmed by 6 bases and the J gene end by 7 bases; junction bases not matched to a gene: 11. This CDR3 is 13 amino acids long. The CDR3 is CSAPGQPAGEAFF. CDR3 coding DNA: TGCAGTGCCCCGGGACAGCCGGCGGGTGAAGCTTTCTTT.

This clonotype was counted at least ten times. The J gene is TRBJ2-7, the V gene TRBV4-1, with D possibly matching TRBD2 (5 bases). The V gene lost 3 bases and the J gene lost 5 bases, with 20 bases spanning the gap. Germline values: CDR1 MGHRA, CDR2 YSYEKL. The CDR3 covers 16 residues. This CDR3 is CASSHLWSDSRHEQYF. The DNA of the CDR3 is TGCGCCAGCAGCCACCTCTGGTCGGACTCCCGACACGAGCAGTACTTC.

This clonotype turned up a few times. The chain couples TRBV14 to TRBJ1-2; D remains ambiguous. V lost 5 bases to trimming and J lost 0 bases, with 10 bases between them. The CDR3 totals 14 residues. Germline loops: CDR1 SGHDN, CDR2 FVKESK. CDR3 region: CASSSGGTNYGYTF. CDR3 coding DNA: TGTGCCAGCAGCTCCGGTGGGACTAACTATGGCTACACCTTC.

This clonotype has at least ten counts. This chain joins TRBV6-5 and TRBJ1-1, with 9 positions matching TRBD1. The CDR3 spans 14 residues. Germline CDR1 and CDR2: MNHEY and SVGAGI. Germline trimming cut 6 bases from V and 6 bases from J; bases unmatched to any gene: 8. CDR3 sequence: CASRYRDRAPEAFF. CDR3 sequence (DNA): TGTGCCAGCAGATACCGGGACAGGGCTCCTGAAGCTTTCTTT.

The sample holds a few counts of this clonotype. The chain carries TRBV28 and TRBJ1-1; D not resolved. With 2 bases removed from V and 2 bases from J, the gap between germline ends came to 12 bases. The CDR3 consists of 15 residues. Germline values: CDR1 MDHEN, CDR2 SYDVKM. The chain's CDR3 is CASSLMGPINTEAFF. The DNA of the CDR3 is TGTGCCAGCAGTTTAATGGGCCCTATAAACACTGAAGCTTTCTTT.

This clonotype showed up many times. The genes are TRBV7-9 and TRBJ2-2, with TRBD1 matching 10 bases. From germline, CDR1 is SEHNR and CDR2 FQNEAQ (reference sequence). The CDR3 runs to 15 residues. After removal of 5 bases from V and 5 bases from J, the junction contained 5 bases not matched to a gene. The CDR3: CASSQGQGDTGELFF. The CDR3 DNA reads TGTGCCAGCAGCCAAGGACAGGGGGATACCGGGGAGCTGTTTTTT.

This clonotype has only a few counts. The chain employs TRBV15 and TRBJ2-7; D unclear. Germline lookup yields CDR1 LNHNV and CDR2 YYDKDF (reference sequence). Trimming removed 3 bases from V and 0 bases from J, with 12 bases in between. The CDR3 is made up of 15 amino acids. CDR3 protein: CATSRPEKGSYEQYF. In DNA, the CDR3 is TGTGCCACCAGCAGGCCGGAAAAGGGCTCCTACGAGCAGTACTTC.

The chain links TRBV20-1 to TRBJ2-7; 8 bases map to TRBD2. With 6 bases clipped from V and 6 bases from J, the junction kept 10 bases outside the gene matches. The germline V gene has CDR1 DFQATT and CDR2 SNEGSKA (reference sequence). The CDR3 contains 13 residues. CDR3 DNA: TGCAGTGCCCCCCCCGGACTAGCAGTCGAGCAGTACTTC. Amino acid sequence: CSAPPGLAVEQYF.

This clonotype was recorded many times. This chain connects TRBV2 to TRBJ1-2; D remains ambiguous. V gave up 6 bases and J gave up 4 bases, with 12 bases separating them. The CDR3 has 13 residues. Germline assignment: CDR1 SNHLY and CDR2 FYNNEI. This CDR3 reads CASRSDGLYGYTF. Here the CDR3 DNA reads TGTGCCAGCAGATCGGACGGACTCTATGGCTACACCTTC.

The V gene is TRBV2, the J gene TRBJ1-1; D perhaps matches TRBD1 (5 bases). Trimming shortened V by 10 bases and J by 6 bases, and 18 bases separated the two germline ends. The CDR3 spans 13 residues. The V gene's germline CDR1 is SNHLY and CDR2 FYNNEI. The CDR3 loop reads CATVGILGAEAFF. The CDR3 DNA reads TGTGCCACCGTAGGCATTTTGGGGGCTGAAGCTTTCTTT.

This clonotype was recorded at least ten times. The chain is built from TRBV10-1 and TRBJ1-5, with 10 nucleotides matching TRBD1. This CDR3 is built from 15 residues. CDR1 is WNHNN and CDR2 is SYGVQD in the germline V gene (reference sequence). With V trimmed by 6 bases and J by 7 bases, 9 bases remained unmatched. The CDR3, as DNA: TGCGCCAGCAGGGCGACAGGGGGCTCGAGACAGCCCCAGCATTTT. This translates into CASRATGGSRQPQHF.

J is TRBJ1-1 and V is TRBV7-9; D is ambiguous. Germline assignment: CDR1 SEHNR and CDR2 FQNEAQ (reference sequence). V gave up 8 bases and J gave up 4 bases, with 20 bases separating them. This CDR3 has 15 amino acids. Here the CDR3 DNA reads TGTGCCAGCGTAGCGGCGTTGGGGATGGGCACTGAAGCTTTCTTT. Translated, it gives CASVAALGMGTEAFF.

This clonotype was detected ten times or more. The chain employs TRBV20-1 and TRBJ1-6; 7 positions match TRBD1. Trimming at V came to 0 bases and at J to 9 bases, leaving 5 bases not matched to a gene. The CDR3 runs to 14 residues. Germline V gene data show CDR1 as DFQATT and CDR2 as SNEGSKA (reference sequence). CDR3 in DNA: TGCAGTGCTAGAGAAGGAGGGGGCAGTTCACCCCTCCACTTT. This encodes CSAREGGGSSPLHF.

The V gene is TRBV20-1, the J gene TRBJ2-6, with unresolved D. V was shortened by 3 bases and J by 2 bases, with 8 bases between the two germline ends. Germline CDR1 and CDR2: DFQATT and SNEGSKA (reference sequence). The CDR3 length is 14 residues. As DNA, the CDR3 is TGCAGTGCTAGGCCAAGGGCTGGGGCCAACGTCCTGACTTTC. Protein product: CSARPRAGANVLTF.

This chain joins TRBV7-9 and TRBJ1-2; no definite D call. The V gene lost 5 bases and the J gene lost 4 bases, with 17 bases spanning the gap. CDR1 is SEHNR, CDR2 FQNEAQ, per germline (reference sequence). The CDR3 length is 15 residues. The CDR3 loop is CASSVEPWQTYGYTF. The CDR3 coding sequence is TGTGCCAGCAGCGTTGAACCGTGGCAGACCTATGGCTACACCTTC.

Note on this clonotype: The CDR3 end shows no conserved phenylalanine or tryptophan, and so a read error is likely. The DNA is left out, because the CDR3 cannot be placed on it with certainty; the CDR3 is given as TCRdb lists it. This sequence joins TRBV29-1 and TRBJ1-1; the table's D call TRBD1 went unverified against the DNA. The CDR3 is 8 amino acids long, termini counted. The germline CDR1 and CDR2 sequences are SQVTM and ANQGSEA. The CDR3 is CSVQAPFY.

V usage is TRBV2 and J usage is TRBJ1-5, with D maybe TRBD1 (6 bases). Deletions cut 4 bases from V and 7 bases from J, with 17 bases between. The CDR3 spans 15 residues. Looked up from germline, CDR1 is SNHLY and CDR2 is FYNNEI. The CDR3 DNA is TGTGCCAGCAGTGCTTCTGTGTCGGGGGGCCAGCCCCAGCATTTT. It specifies CASSASVSGGQPQHF.

DNA for the CDR3: TGTGCCAGCAGTGAACAAGTGGGAGTTTACAATGAGCAGTACTTC. Protein: CASSEQVGVYNEQYF. This chain uses TRBV2 with TRBJ2-7; tentatively, D is TRBD2 (5 bases). Trimming left V 2 bases short and J 7 bases short, with 18 bases between. Germline lookup yields CDR1 SNHLY and CDR2 FYNNEI. The CDR3 covers 15 residues.

This chain links TRBV6-5 with TRBJ1-1; no clear D gene. Germline V CDR1 and CDR2: MNHEY, SVGAGI. This CDR3 contains 11 residues. The V and J ends lost 3 bases and 6 bases respectively, with 5 bases between them. CDR3 loop: CASSYGSEAFF. The CDR3 DNA sequence: TGTGCCAGCAGTTATGGGTCTGAAGCTTTCTTT.

As concerns this clonotype: The CDR3 ends on some other residue instead of the conserved phenylalanine or tryptophan, so this is likely a read error. The DNA of the CDR3 is TGTGCCAGCAGCTTCGGGGCCGCCGCTGAAGCTTTCCTT. This gives the protein CASSFGAAAEAFL. This chain connects TRBV7-9 to TRBJ1-1; D might be TRBD1 (5 bases). Trimming took 3 bases from V and 6 from J, leaving 11 bases between them. CDR3 size: 13 residues. Germline V gives CDR1 SEHNR, CDR2 FQNEAQ (reference sequence).

This clonotype was seen once. This rearrangement joins TRBV7-9 to TRBJ1-6, with 11 bases matching TRBD1. V dropped 8 bases and J dropped 9; count of bases not matched to a gene: 12. The CDR3 extends over 16 amino acids. CDR1 and CDR2 from the germline V gene are SEHNR and FQNEAQ (reference sequence). For the CDR3, the DNA is TGTGCCAGCGCCAGCAGCCCGGACAGGGGGCGTTCACCCCTCCACTTT. As protein: CASASSPDRGRSPLHF. The full variable domain, in which reference TRBV7-9 and TRBJ1-6 provide the parts outside the CDR3, is DTGVSQNPRHKITKRGQNVTFRCDPISEHNRLYWYRQTLGQGPEFLTYFQNEAQLEKSRLLSDRFSAERPKGSFSTLEIQRTEQGDSAMYLCASASSPDRGRSPLHFGNGTRLTVT.

The V and J genes are TRBV4-1 and TRBJ1-3; TRBD1 is a possible D gene (6 bases). Germline CDR1 MGHRA, CDR2 YSYEKL. The CDR3 sequence is 19 residues long. Trimming shortened V by 0 bases and J by 1 base, and 19 bases separated the two germline ends. As DNA, the CDR3 is TGCGCCAGCAGCCAAGATGGGGCGGGGGCCGGAGGATCTGGAAACACCATATATTTT. This sequence encodes CASSQDGAGAGGSGNTIYF.

The rearrangement links TRBV20-1 to TRBJ2-7, with 8 bases matching TRBD2. Unmatched junction bases numbered 3, after V lost 3 bases and J lost 2 bases. The CDR3 is 13 amino acids. Per germline, CDR1 DFQATT and CDR2 SNEGSKA (reference sequence). The CDR3 is CSARLAGTYEQYF. CDR3 DNA: TGCAGTGCTAGGTTAGCGGGGACCTACGAGCAGTACTTC.

This chain joins TRBV24-1 and TRBJ2-7, with TRBD1 identical over 10 bases. V trimming: 3 bases; J trimming: 5 bases; junction bases outside the gene matches: 3. From germline, CDR1 is KGHDR and CDR2 SFDVKD. This CDR3 region has 14 residues. The chain's CDR3 is CATSDRDRGNEQYF. The CDR3, as DNA: TGTGCCACCAGTGATCGGGACAGGGGTAACGAGCAGTACTTC.

CDR3 nucleotides: TGTGCCAGCAGGGGTAGGGGGACAGGGACCTACGTCCTGACTTTC. This sequence encodes CASRGRGTGTYVLTF. V gene TRBV7-2 combines with J gene TRBJ2-6, with 9 nucleotides matching TRBD1. Per germline, CDR1 SGHTA and CDR2 FQGNSA. V was clipped by 6 bases and J by 11 bases; unmatched bases: 11. CDR3 size: 15 residues.